The 21 T cell receptor beta chains below all came from one sample that was sequenced in a study of T cell responses to AZD1222 COVID-19 vaccine. Some clones are missing from TCRdb's copy, which holds only in-frame ones; the method was immunoSEQ multiplex PCR. This sample has about 190,000 clones, with approximately 90% found just once. The material sequenced was peripheral blood, taken on day 0 of AZD1222 vaccination. The receptors come from an adult in good health.

The sample holds a few counts of this clone. V is TRBV7-3 and J is TRBJ2-2; D perhaps matches TRBD2 (7 bases). V was clipped by 1 base and J by 0 bases, with 15 bases between them. The CDR3 consists of 18 residues. Germline assignment: CDR1 SGHTA and CDR2 FQGTGA. CDR3: CASSLSPAGAANTGELFF. The DNA of the CDR3 is TGTGCCAGCAGCTTAAGTCCGGCGGGGGCTGCGAACACCGGGGAGCTGTTTTTT.

The chain recombines TRBV6-5 with TRBJ2-7; the D is unclear. This CDR3 contains 15 residues. Per the germline V gene, CDR1 is MNHEY and CDR2 is SVGAGI. Between the trimmed V and J ends, which lost 6 bases and 5 bases, there was a span of 20 bases. The CDR3 is CASSLTRAVDNEQYV. The CDR3 DNA reads TGTGCCAGCAGCCTCACCCGTGCGGTTGACAACGAGCAGTACGTC.

V and J are TRBV25-1 and TRBJ2-3, with 7 nucleotides matching TRBD1. The CDR3 extends over 16 amino acids. Losses at the gene ends were 4 bases for V and 6 bases for J; bases not matched to a gene: 13. The germline gives CDR1 MGHDK, CDR2 SYGVNS. CDR3 nucleotides: TGTGCCAGCAGTGGCCACCGGACAGGTCGCATGGATACGCAGTATTTT. It yields the protein CASSGHRTGRMDTQYF.

The chain combines TRBV29-1 with TRBJ2-3, with 10 bases matching TRBD1. With V trimmed by 1 base and J by 4 bases, 8 bases remained unmatched. Germline CDR1 SQVTM, CDR2 ANQGSEA. The CDR3 extends over 16 amino acids. In nucleotides, the CDR3 is TGCAGCGTTGAAGGTACCGGGACAGGGGACCCAGATACGCAGTATTTT. Protein sequence: CSVEGTGTGDPDTQYF.

This clone was observed a single time. The CDR3 nucleotides are TGTGCCACTCTTACAAGGGGGGGGGACACTGAAGCTTTCTTT. Translating gives CATLTRGGDTEAFF. The V and J genes are TRBV5-4 and TRBJ1-1; D may be TRBD1 (6 bases). V was pared by 9 bases and J by 3 bases, with 18 bases between. Germline V gene lookup returns CDR1 SGHNT and CDR2 YYREEE (reference sequence). The CDR3 spans 14 residues. The full variable domain, rest sourced from reference TRBV5-4 and TRBJ1-1, is ETGVTQSPTHLIKTRGQQVTLRCSSQSGHNTVSWYQQALGQGPQFIFQYYREEENGRGNFPPRFSGLQFPNYSSELNVNALELDDSALYLCATLTRGGDTEAFFGQGTRLTVV.

The rearrangement uses TRBV7-8 and TRBJ2-5; D is unresolved. Germline V gene data show CDR1 as SGHVS and CDR2 as FQNEAQ. The CDR3 length is 13 residues. The V end was cut by 8 bases, the J end by 0 bases, with 10 bases between. The DNA for the CDR3 is TGTGCCAGCGGAGAACAGAACCAAGAGACCCAGTACTTC. Translation: CASGEQNQETQYF.

J is TRBJ1-1 and V is TRBV6-2 or TRBV6-3; D gene unclear. V lost 1 base to trimming and J lost 7 bases, with 4 bases between them. CDR1 and CDR2 from the germline V gene are MNHEY and SVGEGT. This CDR3 contains 11 residues. CDR3 residues: CASSYLVEAFF. CDR3 DNA sequence: TGTGCCAGCAGTTACTTAGTTGAAGCTTTCTTT.

The genes are TRBV9 and TRBJ1-1, with D maybe TRBD1 (5 bases). Germline assignment: CDR1 SGDLS and CDR2 YYNGEE. The CDR3 has 15 residues. The ends were cut back, 7 bases at V and 0 bases at J, with 16 bases in the middle. CDR3 nucleotide sequence: TGTGCCAGCGCCGCCGGGGGGTTATTGAACACTGAAGCTTTCTTT. Amino acid sequence: CASAAGGLLNTEAFF.

The CDR3 reads CASSGNMGSTPLEQYF. CDR3 DNA: TGTGCCAGCAGTGGGAACATGGGGTCAACCCCTCTCGAGCAGTACTTC. The chain uses TRBV2 and TRBJ2-7, with D uncertain. Trimming shortened V by 4 bases and J by 6 bases, and 22 bases separated the two germline ends. The CDR3 extends over 16 amino acids. CDR1 and CDR2 from the germline V gene are SNHLY and FYNNEI.

The chain couples TRBV12-3 or TRBV12-4 to TRBJ1-1; D is ambiguous. The V end was cut by 3 bases, the J end by 4 bases, with 6 bases between. This CDR3 has 12 residues. CDR3 protein: CASSFPGTEAFF. For the CDR3, the DNA is TGTGCCAGCAGTTTTCCCGGCACTGAAGCTTTCTTT.

The chain couples TRBV11-2 to TRBJ2-7; TRBD2 aligns across 7 bases. Per the germline V gene, CDR1 is SGHAT and CDR2 is FQNNGV. V was pared by 5 bases and J by 5 bases, with 3 bases of the junction left unmatched. This CDR3 spans 12 amino acids. Written as DNA, the CDR3 is TGTGCCAGCAGCCTAAGCGGGGACGAGCAGTACTTC. Amino acid sequence: CASSLSGDEQYF. Supplemented by reference TRBV11-2 and TRBJ2-7, the full variable domain reads EAGVAQSPRYKIIEKRQSVAFWCNPISGHATLYWYQQILGQGPKLLIQFQNNGVVDDSQLPKDRFSAERLKGVDSTLKIQPAKLEDSAVYLCASSLSGDEQYFGPGTRLTVT.

This clone was detected a few times. The chain is built from TRBV19 and TRBJ1-2; TRBD1 might be the D (5 bases). CDR1 and CDR2 (germline): LNHDA, SQIVND (reference sequence). The CDR3 runs to 15 residues. V was shortened by 6 bases and J by 2 bases, with 16 bases between the two germline ends. CDR3 bases: TGTGCCAGTAGGGCCGGGAGGGGCTTCAACTATGGCTACACCTTC. Translating it yields CASRAGRGFNYGYTF. Using reference TRBV19 and TRBJ1-2 for the parts outside the CDR3, the full variable domain is DGGITQSPKYLFRKEGQNVTLSCEQNLNHDAMYWYRQDPGQGLRLIYYSQIVNDFQKGDIAEGYSVSREKKESFPLTVTSAQKNPTAFYLCASRAGRGFNYGYTFGSGTRLTVV.

The chain combines TRBV10-2 with TRBJ1-1; D remains unclear. The germline V and J ends were trimmed by 6 bases and 4 bases, with 6 bases remaining between them. The germline gives CDR1 WSHSY, CDR2 SAAADI. This CDR3 comprises 11 residues. The CDR3 DNA follows: TGCGCCAGCAGGAGAGGCACTGAAGCTTTCTTT. It yields the protein CASRRGTEAFF.

This rearrangement joins TRBV7-3 to TRBJ2-2, with 9 bases matching TRBD2. CDR1 and CDR2 from the germline V gene are SGHTA and FQGTGA. The CDR3 contains 16 residues. Trimming removed 2 bases from V and 3 bases from J; junction bases left unmatched: 4. In DNA form, the CDR3 reads TGTGCCAGCAGCTTAGAACTAGCGGGTGACACCGGGGAGCTGTTTTTT. This sequence encodes CASSLELAGDTGELFF.

This clone was found once. The chain recombines TRBV4-2 with TRBJ2-2, with D maybe TRBD1 (5 bases). The CDR3 totals 15 residues. Germline CDR1 reads LGHNA; CDR2 reads YNFKEQ. Trimming stripped 0 bases from V and 5 bases from J, with 10 bases between. CDR3 sequence: CASSQDGGATGELFF. The CDR3 DNA reads as TGTGCCAGCAGCCAAGATGGTGGGGCTACCGGGGAGCTGTTTTTT.

The rearrangement uses TRBV5-4 and TRBJ1-4; 8 bases line up with TRBD1. Germline V gene sequence: CDR1 SGHNT, CDR2 YYREEE (reference sequence). CDR3 length: 14 residues. The V gene end was trimmed by 3 bases and the J gene end by 7 bases; junction bases not matched to a gene: 5. Written as DNA, the CDR3 is TGTGCCAGCAGCTATACAGGGGGGGGTGAAAAACTGTTTTTT. It encodes CASSYTGGGEKLFF.

The chain uses TRBV7-8 and TRBJ1-6; 10 bases are shared with TRBD1. Germline CDR1 reads SGHVS; CDR2 reads FQNEAQ. With V trimmed by 5 bases and J by 7 bases, 11 bases remained unmatched. The CDR3 consists of 17 residues. The CDR3 DNA reads as TGTGCCAGCAGCACCAGACAGGGGGCGCCGGTAAATTCACCCCTCCACTTT. Protein sequence: CASSTRQGAPVNSPLHF.

V is TRBV5-1 and J is TRBJ2-5; D not certain. Trimming removed 0 bases from V and 1 base from J, with 7 bases in between. This CDR3 has 14 residues. Per the germline V gene, CDR1 is SGHRS and CDR2 is YFSETQ. CDR3 in DNA: TGCGCCAGCAGCTTGGTGGTCAGCCAAGAGACCCAGTACTTC. It specifies CASSLVVSQETQYF. Combining the CDR3 with reference TRBV5-1 and TRBJ2-5 gives the whole variable domain KAGVTQTPRYLIKTRGQQVTLSCSPISGHRSVSWYQQTPGQGLQFLFEYFSETQRNKGNFPGRFSGRQFSNSRSEMNVSTLELGDSALYLCASSLVVSQETQYFGPGTRLLVL.

The chain carries TRBV24-1 and TRBJ1-2; perhaps TRBD1 as D (5 bases). The germline V and J ends were trimmed by 2 bases and 4 bases, with 10 bases remaining between them. Germline loops: CDR1 KGHDR, CDR2 SFDVKD. This CDR3 region has 14 residues. The CDR3 DNA reads as TGTGCCACCAGTGATTCCCAGGGACGCTATGGCTACACCTTC. Translation gives CATSDSQGRYGYTF.

The rearrangement uses TRBV5-6 and TRBJ2-7; tentatively, D is TRBD2 (6 bases). The germline V gene encodes CDR1 SGHDT and CDR2 YYEEEE. This CDR3 region has 14 residues. Between the trimmed V and J ends, which lost 4 bases and 5 bases, there was a span of 16 bases. The CDR3 region has the DNA TGTGCCAGCAGCCTACGCGTGGGAGGTAACGAGCAGTACGTC. It translates to CASSLRVGGNEQYV.

The chain has TRBV5-1 and TRBJ1-5; a possible D gene is TRBD1 (5 bases). The CDR3 runs to 15 residues. Germline V gene data show CDR1 as SGHRS and CDR2 as YFSETQ. The V and J ends lost 0 bases and 2 bases respectively, with 9 bases between them. CDR3 sequence: CASSLETGGNQPQHF. The CDR3 coding sequence is TGCGCCAGCAGCTTGGAAACAGGCGGCAATCAGCCCCAGCATTTT.